These T cell receptor beta chains were read from a single sample in a study of T cell responses to AZD1222 COVID-19 vaccine. This table comes from immunoSEQ multiplex PCR, and its TCRdb copy is limited to in-frame clones, with some not included. The sample has tens of thousands of clones, approximately 92% seen once. Sequencing was performed on peripheral blood, taken 28 days after the second AZD1222 dose. The receptors were sampled from an adult who received the AZD1222 COVID-19 vaccine. Each CDR3 is given with its conserved first and last residue. Each record gives: CDR3 protein, CDR3 DNA, clone size, D gene, V gene, J gene. A D gene is named only where the DNA matches it firmly. Not every row has a clone size; where given, it reads once, few, many or a size class.

CDR3: CASSRKGFSGANVLTF
DNA: TGTGCCAGCAGCCGGAAGGGATTCTCTGGGGCCAACGTCCTGACTTTC
size: .
D: .
V: TRBV3-1/TRBV3-2
J: TRBJ2-6

CDR3: CASSQDSDEDYHYEQYF
DNA: TGCGCCAGCAGCCAAGATTCAGATGAGGACTACCACTACGAGCAGTACTTC
size: .
D: .
V: TRBV4-1
J: TRBJ2-7

CDR3: CASTTLPGAGGDSNQPQHF
DNA: TGTGCCAGCACAACCCTCCCCGGGGCAGGGGGCGATAGCAATCAGCCCCAGCATTTT
size: .
D: TRBD1
V: TRBV2
J: TRBJ1-5

CDR3: CASIIRSSGNTIYF
DNA: TGTGCCAGCATAATACGGTCCTCTGGAAACACCATATATTTT
size: .
D: .
V: TRBV2
J: TRBJ1-3

CDR3: CSVALAGGSTDTQYF
DNA: TGCAGCGTTGCTCTAGCGGGAGGGAGCACAGATACGCAGTATTTT
size: once
D: TRBD2
V: TRBV29-1
J: TRBJ2-3

CDR3: CASSLAGTGLSGANVLTF
DNA: TGTGCCAGCAGCCTCGCCGGGACCGGACTCTCGGGGGCCAACGTCCTGACTTTC
size: .
D: .
V: TRBV27
J: TRBJ2-6

CDR3: CASSLDSRYNEQFF
DNA: TGTGCCAGCAGCTTAGACAGCAGGTACAATGAGCAGTTCTTC
size: .
D: .
V: TRBV7-9
J: TRBJ2-1

CDR3: CSVAGTGATEAFF
DNA: TGCAGCGTTGCCGGGACAGGGGCCACTGAAGCTTTCTTT
size: .
D: TRBD1
V: TRBV29-1
J: TRBJ1-1

CDR3: CAWSRTGADYGYTF
DNA: TGTGCCTGGAGCCGGACAGGGGCAGACTATGGCTACACCTTC
size: .
D: TRBD1
V: TRBV30
J: TRBJ1-2

CDR3: CASSVDLRTEAFF
DNA: TGTGCCAGCAGCGTTGACTTGAGAACTGAAGCTTTCTTT
size: .
D: .
V: TRBV9
J: TRBJ1-1

CDR3: CASSLFRVSTEAFF
DNA: TGTGCCAGCAGTTTATTCAGGGTAAGCACTGAAGCTTTCTTT
size: .
D: .
V: TRBV28
J: TRBJ1-1

CDR3: CATNLVGAMNTEAFF
DNA: TGTGCCACCAACCTGGTCGGGGCTATGAACACTGAAGCTTTCTTT
size: .
D: .
V: TRBV24-1
J: TRBJ1-1

CDR3: CASSPRGSGTGTDTQYF
DNA: TGTGCCAGCAGTCCGAGAGGTAGCGGGACGGGGACAGATACGCAGTATTTT
size: .
D: TRBD2
V: TRBV28
J: TRBJ2-3

CDR3: CASSSRDSWGNEQFF
DNA: TGTGCCAGCAGTTCGAGGGACTCCTGGGGCAATGAGCAGTTCTTC
size: .
D: .
V: TRBV7-3
J: TRBJ2-1

CDR3: CASSFARDLRPQYF
DNA: TGTGCCAGCAGCTTCGCCCGGGACCTCAGACCGCAGTATTTT
size: once
D: .
V: TRBV25-1
J: TRBJ2-3

CDR3: CASSLRRGNTEAFF
DNA: TGTGCCAGCAGCTTGAGGCGGGGGAACACTGAAGCTTTCTTT
size: .
D: .
V: TRBV6-2/TRBV6-3
J: TRBJ1-1

CDR3: CASSEWDRGNTEAFF
DNA: TGTGCCAGCAGTGAGTGGGACAGGGGGAACACTGAAGCTTTCTTT
size: few
D: TRBD1
V: TRBV6-6
J: TRBJ1-1

CDR3: CSVEDPTGSLLGTF
DNA: TGCAGCGTTGAAGATCCTACAGGGAGCCTATTGGGAACCTTC
size: .
D: .
V: TRBV29-1
J: TRBJ1-2

CDR3: CSVVRSTGTSERNEQFF
DNA: TGCAGCGTTGTCAGAAGCACCGGAACTAGCGAGCGGAATGAGCAGTTCTTC
size: once
D: TRBD2
V: TRBV29-1
J: TRBJ2-1

CDR3: CASSWTAANTGELFF
DNA: TGCGCCAGCAGCTGGACAGCCGCCAACACCGGGGAGCTGTTTTTT
size: .
D: .
V: TRBV5-1
J: TRBJ2-2

CDR3: CASISGTGVSYEQYF
DNA: TGTGCCAGCATCTCGGGTACAGGGGTCTCCTACGAGCAGTACTTC
size: .
D: TRBD1
V: TRBV28
J: TRBJ2-7

CDR3: CATSRGILAGKYNEQFF
DNA: TGTGCCACCAGCAGAGGGATACTAGCGGGAAAGTACAATGAGCAGTTCTTC
size: .
D: TRBD2
V: TRBV15
J: TRBJ2-1

CDR3: CASSLIGAGFRTEAFF
DNA: TGTGCCAGCAGCTTGATCGGGGCCGGATTTCGCACTGAAGCTTTCTTT
size: .
D: .
V: TRBV5-5
J: TRBJ1-1

CDR3: CASSAPSGGTRGEQYF
DNA: TGTGCCAGCAGCGCTCCTTCGGGGGGGACGCGCGGCGAGCAGTACTTC
size: .
D: .
V: TRBV21-1
J: TRBJ2-7

CDR3: CASSYSAGTSYEQYF
DNA: TGTGCCAGCAGTTACTCCGCAGGTACCTCCTACGAGCAGTACTTC
size: .
D: .
V: TRBV6-5
J: TRBJ2-7